These T cell receptor beta chains were read from a single sample in a study of patients and donors after allogeneic stem cell transplantation. TCRdb re-derived calls from the RT-PCR reads in MiXCR, one entry per CDR3 protein. The data hold some 960,000 distinct CDR3 sequences, with approximately 18% observed a single time. The sequencing input was blood, either unsorted or a sorted T cell fraction (not recorded which). All receptors come from a human donor who was either an allogeneic HSCT recipient or a stem cell or donor lymphocyte infusion donor (not recorded which). It is not recorded whose cells these are; they may come from a transplant donor. Each CDR3 is given with its conserved first and last residue. The D gene is left open where the match is weak. Not every row has a clone size; where given, it reads once, few, many or a size class.

V	size	J	D	DNA	CDR3
TRBV12-3/TRBV12-4	few	TRBJ2-1	TRBD2	TGTGCCAGCAGTCCCACCTCCGCCGGGACTAGCGGAAACAATGAGCAGTTCTTC	CASSPTSAGTSGNNEQFF
TRBV29-1	-	TRBJ1-1	-	TGCAGCGTTAATTGGCGCAGGGACCACACTGAAGCTTTCTTT	CSVNWRRDHTEAFF
TRBV5-6	few	TRBJ1-1	-	TGTGCCAGCACCTTGGGGGGGGTCATGAACACTGAAGCTTTCTTT	CASTLGGVMNTEAFF
TRBV7-2	few	TRBJ2-2	-	TGTGCCAGCAGCCTAAACCTGGGCGGGGAGCTGTTTTTT	CASSLNLGGELFF
TRBV10-3	-	TRBJ2-5	TRBD2	TGTGCCACCGAAGGACTAGCGGGGGGGCACGGCCAAGAGACCCAGTACTTC	CATEGLAGGHGQETQYF
TRBV13	-	TRBJ1-2	TRBD1	TGTGCCAGCAGCCCCCGACAGGGGGCGGAGGGCTACACCTTC	CASSPRQGAEGYTF
TRBV15	-	TRBJ2-1	-	TGTGCCACCAGCAGAGGGGGGTGGGGCAATGAGCAGTTCTTC	CATSRGGWGNEQFF
TRBV7-9	-	TRBJ1-4	TRBD1	TGTGCCAGCAGCACCCGGGACAGGGGTAATGAAAAACTGTTTTTT	CASSTRDRGNEKLFF
TRBV10-3	many	TRBJ2-5	TRBD1	TGTGCCATCAGGCGGACAGGGGCGAAGGAGACCCAGTACTTC	CAIRRTGAKETQYF
TRBV7-8	-	TRBJ2-7	TRBD1	TGTGCCAGCAGCCCGGACAGGGGTCTGATCTACGAGCAGTACTTC	CASSPDRGLIYEQYF
TRBV5-1	-	TRBJ2-3	TRBD2	TGCGCCAGCAGCCGGTTTGGACTAGCGGGGGGCACAGATACGCAGTATTTT	CASSRFGLAGGTDTQYF
TRBV5-1	few	TRBJ2-7	-	TGCGCCAGCGCCACCAGAAATCCGGGACAAACCTACTACGAGCAGTACTTC	CASATRNPGQTYYEQYF
TRBV6-5	few	TRBJ2-4	TRBD2	TGTGCCAGCAGTTCCGGGATAGCGGGAAGATCAAACATTCAGTACTTC	CASSSGIAGRSNIQYF
TRBV5-1	many	TRBJ2-1	TRBD1	TGCGCCAGCAGCTCCGGACAGGGGGTCGGTGAGCAGTTCTTC	CASSSGQGVGEQFF
TRBV29-1	-	TRBJ2-5	-	TGCAGCGTTGTGGAGTGGGGGGAGACCCAGTACTTC	CSVVEWGETQYF
TRBV14	few	TRBJ2-5	-	TGTGCCAGCAGCCAACACGGGGAGCGGGAGACCCAGTACTTC	CASSQHGERETQYF
TRBV10-3	-	TRBJ2-7	-	TGTGCCATCAGTGAGAGGGGAGCGGAAATCTCCTACGAGCAGTACTTC	CAISERGAEISYEQYF
TRBV5-6	-	TRBJ2-1	-	TGTGCCAGCAGCTTGGACCCCCCAGGGTTCAATGAGCAGTTCTTC	CASSLDPPGFNEQFF
TRBV4-1	-	TRBJ2-7	TRBD2	TGCGCCAGCAGCCAAGATAACGGGGGGACCTACGAGCAGTACTTC	CASSQDNGGTYEQYF
TRBV5-1	many	TRBJ2-7	TRBD2	TGCGCCAGCAGCCCCGCCGGGCTAGCGGTTTCCTACGAGCAGTACTTC	CASSPAGLAVSYEQYF
TRBV12-3/TRBV12-4	many	TRBJ1-1	-	TGTGCCAGCAGCTTAGCTGCGAACACTGAAGCTTTCTTT	CASSLAANTEAFF
TRBV7-6	few	TRBJ2-7	-	TGTGCCAGCAGCGGTTACAGGGAACGCTACGAGCAGTACTTC	CASSGYRERYEQYF
TRBV12-3/TRBV12-4	many	TRBJ1-4	TRBD1	TGTGCCTCCGGACAGGGTAATGAAAAACTGTTTTTT	CASGQGNEKLFF
TRBV30	few	TRBJ1-4	TRBD1	TGTGCCTGGCGGGCCGGGTCAGGGGGCAATGAAAAACTGTTTTTT	CAWRAGSGGNEKLFF
TRBV9	-	TRBJ2-1	-	TGTGCCAGCAGCGCAACTCTCAGCTCCTACAATGAGCAGTTCTTC	CASSATLSSYNEQFF
TRBV12-5	-	TRBJ2-7	-	TGTGCTAGTGGTTTGCTAGGGCCTCGGGACTACGAGCAGTACTTC	CASGLLGPRDYEQYF
TRBV25-1	-	TRBJ2-3	-	TGTGCCAGCAGTGATGGGTCGGATACGCAGTATTTT	CASSDGSDTQYF
TRBV5-4	-	TRBJ2-7	-	TGTGCCAGCAGCTTGGAAGGGGTACGATCCTACGAGCAGTACTTC	CASSLEGVRSYEQYF
TRBV5-1	-	TRBJ1-1	-	TGCGCCAGCAGCTTGGCAGGGTTGGACACTGAAGCTTTCTTT	CASSLAGLDTEAFF
TRBV6-2/TRBV6-3	many	TRBJ2-1	-	TGCGCCAGCACCAGGGACAATGAGCAGTTCTTC	CASTRDNEQFF
TRBV25-1	few	TRBJ2-1	TRBD1	TGTGCCAGCTCAGCGACAGGGGTGAATGAGCAGTTCTTC	CASSATGVNEQFF
TRBV4-2	many	TRBJ2-2	TRBD2	TGTGCCAGCAGCCAGAGTGAAATAGCGGGAGCCGGGGAGCTGTTTTTT	CASSQSEIAGAGELFF
TRBV12-3/TRBV12-4	few	TRBJ1-5	-	TGTGCCAGCAGTCTACAGGGAAATTATCAGCCCCAGCATTTT	CASSLQGNYQPQHF
TRBV16	many	TRBJ2-4	-	TGTGCCAGCAGCCATGCGGTAGTAGCCAAAAACATTCAGTACTTC	CASSHAVVAKNIQYF
TRBV6-1	-	TRBJ1-1	-	TGTGCCAGCAGTGGGGGAATGAACACTGAAGCTTTCTTT	CASSGGMNTEAFF
TRBV20-1	-	TRBJ2-3	-	TGCAGTGCTAGAGGCTTGGGATGGGGGACAGATACGCAGTATTTT	CSARGLGWGTDTQYF
TRBV7-2	few	TRBJ1-1	-	TGTGCCAGCAGACCCGAGCCCGCCCTGATAGAAGCTTTCTTT	CASRPEPALIEAFF
TRBV20-1	few	TRBJ2-3	TRBD2	TGCAGTGCTGTACCGGGACTAGCGGCTAGCACAGATACGCAGTATTTT	CSAVPGLAASTDTQYF
TRBV6-2/TRBV6-3	-	TRBJ2-2	TRBD1	TGTGCCAGCAGTTCTCGGACAGGTCCCACCGGGGAGCTGTTTTTT	CASSSRTGPTGELFF